This T cell receptor (beta chain) was recorded in a study of T-cell memory formation after mild COVID-19. Study summary: Largely donor-specific sequence clusters came from a couple of donors.

Trimming removed 6 bases from V and 12 bases from J, with 18 bases in between. The CDR3 is 13 amino acids. Germline CDR1 and CDR2: SNHLY and FYNNEI. MiXCR, applied by TCRdb to the 5' RACE reads, yields one record per CDR3 protein. The data hold around 130,000 distinct CDR3 sequences, with less than 6.5% observed a single time. The sample taken for sequencing was PBMCs or a T cell subset sorted from them (not recorded which). This clonotype was sampled from an adult woman who had mild COVID-19 (a few samples of this study predate the infection). Cell type and time point are not known. The chain joins TRBV2 to TRBJ1-3; D is perhaps TRBD1 (5 bases). The CDR3 loop reads CASSPARQGDIYF. CDR3 DNA sequence: TGTGCCAGCAGCCCCGCCCGGCAGGGTGACATATATTTT.